A single sample is the source of the 15 T cell receptor beta chains below, sequenced in a study of shared clonotypes between healthy human individuals. The repertoire was sequenced with immunoSEQ multiplex PCR; TCRdb's copy has only in-frame clones and lacks some. The sample yields roughly 1 million clones, 75% to 80% seen once. The sequencing input was memory CD4+ T cells from PBMCs. Regarding subset: CD45RA-negative fraction. These receptors came from a man younger than 35 in good health. Some clones in this sample may be carry-over from other donors' samples.

The J gene is TRBJ2-1, the V gene TRBV5-1; the match to TRBD2 covers 9 bases. CDR3 length: 16 residues. The junction had 9 bases not matched to a gene; V was cut back by 5 bases and J by 3 bases. Germline V gives CDR1 SGHRS, CDR2 YFSETQ. This chain's CDR3 is CASSQIAGVYYNEQFF. For the CDR3, the DNA is TGCGCCAGCAGTCAAATAGCGGGAGTGTACTACAATGAGCAGTTCTTC.

The chain uses TRBV6-5 and TRBJ1-1; the match to TRBD1 covers 7 bases. The germline CDR1 and CDR2 sequences are MNHEY and SVGAGI. The CDR3 is 14 amino acids. The V gene end was trimmed by 5 bases and the J gene end by 5 bases; junction bases not matched to a gene: 8. The CDR3 protein is CASSRYRGGTEAFF. CDR3 bases: TGTGCCAGCAGTCGCTACAGGGGAGGGACTGAAGCTTTCTTT.

This rearrangement joins TRBV30 to TRBJ1-1; 7 bases agree with TRBD1. Unmatched junction bases numbered 23, after V lost 4 bases and J lost 6 bases. From germline, CDR1 is GTSNPN and CDR2 SVGIG (reference sequence). The CDR3 covers 18 residues. The CDR3 loop reads CAWKFLSAAGGELPEAFF. CDR3 sequence (DNA): TGTGCCTGGAAATTTTTATCTGCGGCAGGGGGAGAATTGCCTGAAGCTTTCTTT.

On this clone: Possible read error: a much larger clone is one base away. Different DNA sequences within this sample yield the same CDR3. The V and J genes are TRBV4-2 and TRBJ2-4, with 7 bases that match TRBD2. This CDR3 region has 17 residues. Germline assignment: CDR1 LGHNA and CDR2 YNFKEQ. In DNA, the CDR3 is TGTGCCAGTAGCCGAGCAGAAAGCGGGGCCACCAAAAACATTCAGTACTTC. This encodes CASSRAESGATKNIQYF.

The chain combines TRBV28 with TRBJ1-2, with D perhaps TRBD1 (5 bases). Trimming left V 8 bases short and J 3 bases short, with 13 bases between. In germline, CDR1 is MDHEN, CDR2 SYDVKM. The CDR3 runs 13 residues. This CDR3 is CASASPGHYGYTF. The CDR3 coding sequence is TGTGCCAGCGCCTCTCCGGGGCACTATGGCTACACCTTC.

This clone has at least ten counts. The chain employs TRBV19 and TRBJ1-5; D is perhaps TRBD1 (5 bases). The V end was cut by 5 bases, the J end by 0 bases, with 11 bases between. This CDR3 comprises 15 residues. Germline assignment: CDR1 LNHDA and CDR2 SQIVND (reference sequence). This CDR3 is CASSFRGYSNQPQHF. As DNA, the CDR3 is TGTGCCAGTAGTTTTCGGGGGTATAGCAATCAGCCCCAGCATTTT.

Many counts were recorded for this clone. This sequence joins TRBV19 and TRBJ1-2, with a weak D call TRBD1 (5 bases). The V gene lost 5 bases and the J gene lost 4 bases, with 17 bases spanning the gap. Germline V gene sequence: CDR1 LNHDA, CDR2 SQIVND (reference sequence). This CDR3 has 15 residues. The CDR3 DNA is TGTGCCAGTAGTCTCGGCAGGGCCCGCGGCTATGGCTACACCTTC. Its protein is CASSLGRARGYGYTF.

This clone was seen a few times. This sequence joins TRBV2 and TRBJ1-1; a weak D match, TRBD1 (6 bases). Germline loops: CDR1 SNHLY, CDR2 FYNNEI. The CDR3 is made up of 13 amino acids. The V end was cut by 6 bases, the J end by 5 bases, with 13 bases between. CDR3 nucleotides: TGTGCCAGCAGACAGGGTTTAGAGACTGAAGCTTTCTTT. This sequence encodes CASRQGLETEAFF.

V is TRBV27 and J is TRBJ2-7; no clear D. The CDR3 length is 16 residues. Trimming took 4 bases from V and 5 from J, leaving 21 bases between them. Looked up from germline, CDR1 is MNHEY and CDR2 is SMNVEV (reference sequence). The CDR3 loop is CASSWTTRRGANEQYF. The CDR3 coding sequence is TGTGCCAGCAGTTGGACCACGCGAAGAGGCGCTAACGAGCAGTACTTC.

The gene calls are TRBV11-3 and TRBJ2-3, with 8 nucleotides matching TRBD2. V lost 1 base to trimming and J lost 1 base; unmatched junction nucleotides: 1. This CDR3 has 15 amino acids. Germline V gives CDR1 SGHNT, CDR2 YENEEA. DNA for the CDR3: TGTGCCAGCAGCTTAGTGACTAGCGGCACAGATACGCAGTATTTT. Its translation: CASSLVTSGTDTQYF.

V and J are TRBV2 and TRBJ1-1, with D unresolved. Trimming removed 10 bases at V and 1 base at J, with 10 bases between. The CDR3 length is 12 residues. Germline CDR1 is SNHLY and CDR2 is FYNNEI. The CDR3 is CATGDSNTEAFF. The DNA of the CDR3 is TGTGCCACAGGAGATTCGAACACTGAAGCTTTCTTT.

The V and J genes are TRBV28 and TRBJ1-1, with no clear D. Per germline, CDR1 MDHEN and CDR2 SYDVKM. V was cut by 6 bases and J by 10 bases, with 15 bases left in between. The CDR3 spans 12 residues. DNA for the CDR3: TGTGCCAGCAGCCCCGTTTCTGGCGGAGCTTTCTTT. This gives the protein CASSPVSGGAFF.

The rearrangement links TRBV7-2 to TRBJ2-3, with 7 bases matching TRBD2. The V gene end was trimmed by 2 bases and the J gene end by 2 bases; junction bases not matched to a gene: 4. The CDR3 is 15 amino acids. Germline loops: CDR1 SGHTA, CDR2 FQGNSA. CDR3 DNA sequence: TGTGCCAGCAGCTTACTAAGCGGGAACACAGATACGCAGTATTTT. As protein: CASSLLSGNTDTQYF.

This sequence joins TRBV6-5 and TRBJ1-1; D perhaps matches TRBD1 (5 bases). The CDR3 has 13 amino acids. Trimming stripped 2 bases from V and 4 bases from J, with 8 bases between. The V gene's germline CDR1 is MNHEY and CDR2 SVGAGI. CDR3 sequence: CASSYGTATEAFF. CDR3 nucleotides: TGTGCCAGCAGTTACGGGACCGCCACTGAAGCTTTCTTT.

CDR3 nucleotide sequence: TGCGCCAGCAGCTTGGGGAATATGAACACTGAAGCTTTCTTT. Encoded protein: CASSLGNMNTEAFF. The V call is TRBV5-1, the J call TRBJ1-1; D unclear. This CDR3 is built from 14 residues. Germline-derived CDR1 and CDR2 are SGHRS and YFSETQ. The V end was cut by 0 bases, the J end by 0 bases, with 6 bases between.